The 23 T cell receptor beta chains listed next were all sequenced from one sample in a study of CD8 T cells in ankylosing spondylitis. Their antigen targets remain unknown. TCRdb used MiXCR to reprocess the 5' RACE reads, holding one entry per CDR3 protein. The sample has 330,000 or so distinct CDR3 sequences, 8% seen once. Broader study findings: Ankylosing spondylitis blood appeared to be characterized by a TCR beta motif of eight highly homologous variants.

The material sequenced was blood, either unsorted or a sorted T cell fraction (not recorded which). These receptors all come from a male donor with ankylosing spondylitis.

This clonotype showed up just a few times. The genes are TRBV6-2 or TRBV6-3 and TRBJ2-5, with TRBD1 matching over 7 bases. The CDR3 runs 15 residues. CDR1 and CDR2 (germline): MNHEY, SVGEGT. With 4 bases clipped from V and 5 bases from J, the junction kept 10 bases outside the gene matches. The CDR3 DNA is TGTGCCAGCAGTTCCCGACAGGGAAATTTGGAGACCCAGTACTTC. This encodes CASSSRQGNLETQYF.

In its sample, this clonotype was seen a few times. V gene TRBV5-1 combines with J gene TRBJ1-5; D call uncertain. The CDR3 runs to 16 residues. V was shortened by 0 bases and J by 6 bases, with 16 bases between the two germline ends. Germline loops: CDR1 SGHRS, CDR2 YFSETQ. The CDR3 nucleotides are TGCGCCAGCAGCTTGGGCGGGGAGGGTATTGGTCAGCCCCAGCATTTT. This codes for CASSLGGEGIGQPQHF.

Only a few counts were recorded for this clonotype. The CDR3 is CASSLTRGLYSEAFF. Here the CDR3 DNA reads TGTGCCAGCAGCTTAACCAGGGGGCTGTATTCAGAAGCTTTCTTT. The V and J genes are TRBV7-8 and TRBJ1-1; 8 nucleotides agree with TRBD1. The trim removed 2 bases at V and 8 bases at J, leaving 10 bases unmatched. Germline V gene data show CDR1 as SGHVS and CDR2 as FQNEAQ. The CDR3 is 15 residues long. The entire variable domain, with the rest obtained from reference TRBV7-8 and TRBJ1-1, is as follows: GAGVSQSPRYKVAKRGQDVALRCDPISGHVSLFWYQQALGQGPEFLTYFQNEAQLDKSGLPSDRFFAERPEGSVSTLKIQRTQQEDSAVYLCASSLTRGLYSEAFFGQGTRLTVV.

This clonotype has a count of ten or more. The rearrangement joins TRBV5-1 to TRBJ2-5; D assignment may be TRBD1 or TRBD2 (6 bases each). The germline V gene has CDR1 SGHRS and CDR2 YFSETQ. The CDR3 loop spans 16 amino acids. V was trimmed by 4 bases and J by 3 bases, leaving 19 bases between them. This CDR3 reads CASSPGRRGIEETQYF. The CDR3 nucleotides read TGCGCCAGCAGCCCCGGACGGAGGGGGATCGAAGAGACCCAGTACTTC.

This clonotype has only a few counts. The chain couples TRBV20-1 to TRBJ2-3, with a weak D call TRBD2 (6 bases). This CDR3 contains 14 residues. CDR1 is DFQATT and CDR2 is SNEGSKA in the germline V gene (reference sequence). Between the trimmed V and J ends, which lost 3 bases and 1 base, there was a span of 11 bases. The DNA of the CDR3 is TGCAGTGCTAGCAATAGCGGTGGCACAGATACGCAGTATTTT. This sequence encodes CSASNSGGTDTQYF.

A few counts support this clonotype. The CDR3 DNA follows: TGTGCCAGCAGCTCGAGGGGGGGGACTAGCCCAAACAATGAGCAGTTCTTC. Translated, it gives CASSSRGGTSPNNEQFF. The V gene is TRBV5-4, the J gene TRBJ2-1, with TRBD2 identical over 9 bases. This CDR3 comprises 17 residues. Unmatched junction bases numbered 12, after V lost 3 bases and J lost 5 bases. Germline lookup yields CDR1 SGHNT and CDR2 YYREEE (reference sequence).

The rearrangement joins TRBV28 to TRBJ2-7, with D possibly being TRBD1 (6 bases). Germline assignment: CDR1 MDHEN and CDR2 SYDVKM. This CDR3 spans 14 amino acids. V lost 5 bases to trimming and J lost 3 bases, with 14 bases between them. CDR3 DNA: TGTGCCAGCAGTCCGTCCAGGGGCTACTACGAGCAGTACTTC. Translated: CASSPSRGYYEQYF.

This clonotype was observed a few times. The V and J genes are TRBV4-3 and TRBJ2-4; weak D call: TRBD2 (5 bases). The CDR3 is 13 amino acids. Germline V CDR1 and CDR2: LGHNA, YSLEER. The V gene lost 5 bases and the J gene lost 9 bases, with 14 bases spanning the gap. CDR3: CASSARVSGIQYF. As DNA, the CDR3 is TGCGCCAGCAGCGCGCGGGTTAGTGGCATTCAGTACTTC.

This chain joins TRBV27 and TRBJ2-7; D assignment may be TRBD1 or TRBD2 (8 bases each). This CDR3 is 11 amino acids long. The V gene lost 5 bases and the J gene lost 11 bases, with 13 bases spanning the gap. The germline V gene has CDR1 MNHEY and CDR2 SMNVEV (reference sequence). In nucleotides, the CDR3 is TGTGCCAGCAGTACAGGGGGACTAGAGTACTTC. Encoded protein: CASSTGGLEYF.

The rearrangement joins TRBV20-1 to TRBJ2-7, with 11 bases that match TRBD1. The junction had 7 bases not matched to a gene; V was cut back by 5 bases and J by 7 bases. Germline CDR1 DFQATT, CDR2 SNEGSKA (reference sequence). The CDR3 is made up of 13 amino acids. The CDR3, as DNA: TGCAGTGCTCGAGGACAGGGGGCAGTGGAGCAGTACTTC. Encoded protein: CSARGQGAVEQYF.

This clonotype was counted a single time. The rearrangement links TRBV5-1 to TRBJ2-7; D perhaps matches TRBD2 (6 bases). The CDR3 is 16 amino acids. Germline values: CDR1 SGHRS, CDR2 YFSETQ. V was cut by 5 bases and J by 4 bases, with 22 bases left in between. CDR3 residues: CASSRSPSGEEYEQYF. The DNA of the CDR3 is TGCGCCAGCAGTCGGTCACCGTCGGGGGAGGAATACGAGCAGTACTTC.

The CDR3 DNA follows: TGCGCCAGCAGCCGAGGACAGGGCGACTATGGCTACACCTTC. Residues: CASSRGQGDYGYTF. The J gene is TRBJ1-2, the V gene TRBV5-1, with 8 nucleotides matching TRBD1. This CDR3 contains 14 residues. V lost 4 bases and J lost 3; bases outside the gene matches: 5. CDR1 SGHRS and CDR2 YFSETQ come from the germline V gene.

The sample holds many counts of this clonotype. CDR3 protein: CSVEDPSGELFF. The CDR3 coding sequence is TGCAGCGTTGAAGATCCAAGTGGGGAGCTGTTTTTT. The chain employs TRBV29-1 and TRBJ2-2; unclear D gene. Deletions cut 0 bases from V and 8 bases from J, with 7 bases between. CDR3 size: 12 residues. Germline V gene data show CDR1 as SQVTM and CDR2 as ANQGSEA.

Details on this clonotype: This may be a read error, as it is one base from a much larger clone. The chain is built from TRBV4-1 and TRBJ1-2; D call uncertain. Germline CDR1 reads MGHRA; CDR2 reads YSYEKL. CDR3 length: 11 amino acids. CDR3 bases: TGCGCCAGCAGCAAAGAGTATGGCTACACCTTC. Translated, it gives CASSKEYGYTF.

A few counts support this clonotype. This chain connects TRBV7-6 to TRBJ2-3; D possibly corresponds to TRBD2 (6 bases). The CDR3 runs 15 residues. Germline V gene lookup returns CDR1 SGHVS and CDR2 FNYEAQ. The V and J ends lost 2 bases and 0 bases respectively, with 9 bases between them. The CDR3 loop is CASSLWGTSTDTQYF. Written as DNA, the CDR3 is TGTGCCAGCAGCTTATGGGGGACTAGCACAGATACGCAGTATTTT.

This clonotype has only a few counts. V usage is TRBV11-3 and J usage is TRBJ2-3, with 8 bases that match TRBD1. J gave up 6 bases and V 4 bases, and 15 bases lay outside the gene matches. This CDR3 region has 17 residues. CDR1 is SGHNT, CDR2 YENEEA, per germline. In nucleotides, the CDR3 is TGTGCCAGCAGCTATCGAGACAGGGGAGTTGAGAGGGATACGCAGTATTTT. Protein: CASSYRDRGVERDTQYF. Drawing the rest from reference TRBV11-3 and TRBJ2-3, the complete variable domain is EAGVVQSPRYKIIEKKQPVAFWCNPISGHNTLYWYLQNLGQGPELLIRYENEEAVDDSQLPKDRFSAERLKGVDSTLKIQPAELGDSAVYLCASSYRDRGVERDTQYFGPGTRLTVL.

In DNA form, the CDR3 reads TGTGCCACCCCGGTTAGCTATGGCTACACCTTC. This encodes CATPVSYGYTF. The chain combines TRBV6-1 with TRBJ1-2; D ambiguous. Germline CDR1 and CDR2: MNHNS and SASEGT. The CDR3 has 11 amino acids. V was clipped by 10 bases and J by 4 bases, with 10 bases between them.

This rearrangement joins TRBV27 to TRBJ2-2; 9 nucleotides line up with TRBD2. Looked up from germline, CDR1 is MNHEY and CDR2 is SMNVEV (reference sequence). V lost 9 bases and J lost 2; bases outside the gene matches: 16. The CDR3 extends over 18 amino acids. The CDR3, as DNA: TGTGCCAGTACAGGAAGCGGGAGGACCTTCCTTAACACCGGGGAGCTGTTTTTT. The encoded protein is CASTGSGRTFLNTGELFF.

This clonotype appeared many times. J is TRBJ2-7 and V is TRBV29-1; either TRBD1 or TRBD2 may fit D (5 bases each). The CDR3 has 12 residues. The germline V gene has CDR1 SQVTM and CDR2 ANQGSEA. Trimming cost V 4 bases and J 6 bases, with 13 bases left between them. The CDR3 DNA sequence: TGCAGCGTTGGCCGGGACGGAGTCGAGCAGTACTTC. Its protein product is CSVGRDGVEQYF.

This clonotype has a handful of counts. V usage is TRBV18 and J usage is TRBJ2-7; TRBD1 agrees at 7 bases. V gave up 2 bases and J gave up 5 bases; unmatched junction bases: 0. Germline-derived CDR1 and CDR2 are KGHSH and LQKENI. This CDR3 comprises 12 residues. The CDR3 loop reads CASSPGQDEQYF. The CDR3 DNA reads TGTGCCAGCTCACCAGGACAGGACGAGCAGTACTTC.

Only a few counts were recorded for this clonotype. The CDR3 DNA follows: TGCAGTGCTAGTGGGACTAGCGGGAGGTTGGCCACCGGGGAGCTGTTTTTT. Amino acid sequence: CSASGTSGRLATGELFF. J is TRBJ2-2 and V is TRBV20-1, with 15 nucleotides matching TRBD2. The CDR3 runs to 17 residues. The J segment lost 4 bases and the V segment lost 3 bases, leaving 6 bases of the junction unmatched. Germline V gene sequence: CDR1 DFQATT, CDR2 SNEGSKA (reference sequence).

The rearrangement links TRBV28 to TRBJ2-7; D gene uncertain. Germline CDR1 and CDR2: MDHEN and SYDVKM. Trimming took off 7 bases at V and 2 bases at J, with 9 bases between the two ends. The CDR3 spans 12 residues. For the CDR3, the DNA is TGTGCCAGCAAGCAGCAGGCCTACGAGCAGTACTTC. Translation gives CASKQQAYEQYF.

This clonotype has a count of ten or more. This chain connects TRBV29-1 to TRBJ1-2; possible D gene TRBD1, 5 bases. V was pared by 1 base and J by 8 bases, with 17 bases between. The CDR3 spans 14 residues. Germline values: CDR1 SQVTM, CDR2 ANQGSEA. The CDR3 spells CSVEGSGVGSGYTF. CDR3 bases: TGCAGCGTTGAAGGATCGGGGGTCGGAAGCGGCTACACCTTC.